A single sample is the source of the 23 T cell receptor beta chains below, sequenced in a study of breast tumors, draining lymph nodes, adjacent tissues. Breast cancer patients provided tissue from their axillary draining lymph nodes. TCRdb analysed the multiplex PCR reads with MiXCR anew, one entry per CDR3 protein. The table has some 250,000 distinct CDR3 sequences, less than 40% seen once. The sequencing sample was made of axillary lymph node tissue. These receptors all come from a female donor with breast cancer. Some clones in this sample may be carry-over from other donors' samples.

This clonotype was seen ten or more times. At one end the junction does not follow the germline gene, possibly because of a read error. This chain joins TRBV7-9 and TRBJ2-5; 10 positions agree with TRBD2. CDR1 and CDR2 from the germline V gene are SEHNR and FQNEAQ (reference sequence). This CDR3 has 15 amino acids. The DNA for the CDR3 is TGTGCCAGCAGCTTCCCGACTAGCGGGCAAGAGATCCAGTACTTC. Its translation is CASSFPTSGQEIQYF.

This clonotype has just a few counts. DNA of the CDR3: TGTGCCAGCAGCCTTACAGGGACCGGAGGAGTGGAGACTGAAGCTTTCTTT. Amino acid sequence: CASSLTGTGGVETEAFF. The genes are TRBV7-3 and TRBJ1-1; tentative D call: TRBD1 (6 bases). CDR1 and CDR2 from the germline V gene are SGHTA and FQGTGA. The CDR3 sequence is 17 residues long. The ends were cut back, 5 bases at V and 5 bases at J, with 24 bases in the middle.

Ten or more counts support this clonotype. The chain uses TRBV9 and TRBJ2-1, with D unclear. The ends were cut back, 3 bases at V and 5 bases at J, with 9 bases in the middle. The CDR3 covers 13 residues. Germline V gene data show CDR1 as SGDLS and CDR2 as YYNGEE. CDR3 protein: CASSALEDNEQFF. In DNA form, the CDR3 reads TGTGCCAGCAGCGCCCTAGAGGACAATGAGCAGTTCTTC.

Concerning this clonotype: A much bigger clone sits one base away, suggesting this may be a read error. V usage is TRBV5-4 and J usage is TRBJ2-6; a weak D match, TRBD1 (5 bases). The germline V gene encodes CDR1 SGHNT and CDR2 YYREEE (reference sequence). The CDR3 spans 14 residues. CDR3 DNA: TGTGCCAGCAGCTTACCGACTGGGGCCAACGCCCTGACTTTC. Amino acid sequence: CASSLPTGANALTF. The whole variable domain, filled in from reference TRBV5-4 and TRBJ2-6, reads ETGVTQSPTHLIKTRGQQVTLRCSSQSGHNTVSWYQQALGQGPQFIFQYYREEENGRGNFPPRFSGLQFPNYSSELNVNALELDDSALYLCASSLPTGANALTFGAGSRLTVL.

This clonotype was observed many times. The chain is built from TRBV11-1 and TRBJ2-3, with 8 positions matching TRBD2. Germline CDR1 SGHAT, CDR2 FQDESV (reference sequence). The CDR3 extends over 17 amino acids. The CDR3 spells CASPWLRAGTRGYTQYF. For the CDR3, the DNA is TGTGCGTCACCCTGGCTTCGTGCGGGGACTAGGGGTTATACGCAGTATTTT.

This clonotype was detected ten times or more. This chain links TRBV5-1 with TRBJ2-6; D unresolved. The CDR3 covers 16 residues. Per germline, CDR1 SGHRS and CDR2 YFSETQ. Trimming removed 0 bases at V and 2 bases at J, with 9 bases between. The CDR3 region is CASSLAGRAGANVLTF. The CDR3 DNA reads as TGCGCCAGCAGCTTGGCAGGCCGCGCTGGGGCCAACGTCCTGACTTTC.

This clonotype showed up many times. The chain joins TRBV5-5 to TRBJ1-5; the match to TRBD1 covers 7 bases. The CDR3 has 14 amino acids. The germline V gene encodes CDR1 SGHKS and CDR2 YYEKEE (reference sequence). With V trimmed by 4 bases and J by 3 bases, 4 bases remained unmatched. The CDR3 DNA reads TGTGCCAGCAGCCTAGGGACAGACAATCAGCCCCAGCATTTT. It encodes CASSLGTDNQPQHF.

This chain joins TRBV29-1 and TRBJ2-3; 7 positions match TRBD2. The germline gives CDR1 SQVTM, CDR2 ANQGSEA. The CDR3 is made up of 11 amino acids. J lost 5 bases, V lost 4 bases, and 0 bases had no gene match. This CDR3 is CSVGGRDTQYF. Written as DNA, the CDR3 is TGCAGCGTTGGCGGGAGAGATACGCAGTATTTT.

This clonotype was observed a handful of times. V and J are TRBV6-9 and TRBJ1-5, with 8 positions matching TRBD1. CDR1 and CDR2 (germline): MNHGY, SVAAGI. The CDR3 sequence is 15 residues long. J gave up 1 base and V 6 bases, and 5 bases lay outside the gene matches. The CDR3: CASRHDRGSNQPQHF. DNA for the CDR3: TGTGCCAGCAGGCACGACAGGGGCAGCAATCAGCCCCAGCATTTT.

CDR3 residues: CASSEARGTQYF. CDR3 in DNA: TGTGCCAGCAGTGAAGCGCGTGGTACGCAGTATTTT. The chain is built from TRBV2 and TRBJ2-3; D gene ambiguous. This CDR3 is built from 12 residues. The V end was cut by 0 bases, the J end by 8 bases, with 6 bases between. The V gene's germline CDR1 is SNHLY and CDR2 FYNNEI.

This clonotype appeared many times. This sequence joins TRBV11-2 and TRBJ2-1, with D uncertain. Trimming shortened V by 0 bases and J by 2 bases, and 11 bases separated the two germline ends. Germline values: CDR1 SGHAT, CDR2 FQNNGV. The CDR3 runs 16 residues. The CDR3 here is CASSLDEVSPYNEQFF. The CDR3 DNA follows: TGTGCCAGCAGCTTAGATGAGGTATCCCCCTACAATGAGCAGTTCTTC.

This clonotype came up many times. The V and J genes are TRBV20-1 and TRBJ2-7; D is unclear. Trimming stripped 5 bases from V and 0 bases from J, with 14 bases between. This CDR3 comprises 14 residues. Germline V lookup: CDR1 DFQATT, CDR2 SNEGSKA (reference sequence). The CDR3 loop is CSASTVMSSYEQYF. As DNA, the CDR3 is TGCAGTGCTTCTACAGTGATGAGCTCCTACGAGCAGTACTTC.

This clonotype was found a few times. The chain carries TRBV4-2 and TRBJ1-2; D call uncertain. V dropped 1 base and J dropped 4 bases, with 10 bases sitting between them. Germline CDR1 LGHNA, CDR2 YNFKEQ. This CDR3 is 14 amino acids long. The CDR3 DNA sequence: TGTGCCAGCAGCCAAGGAGGAGGGTCCTATGGCTACACCTTC. Amino acid sequence: CASSQGGGSYGYTF.

The chain couples TRBV15 to TRBJ2-7; 7 bases are shared with TRBD2. The CDR3 extends over 15 amino acids. V shed 3 bases and J 1 base; nucleotides not matched to a gene: 6. Germline CDR1 LNHNV, CDR2 YYDKDF (reference sequence). The CDR3 DNA follows: TGTGCCACCAGCAGCGCTGCTAGCGGATCCTACGAGCAGTACTTC. This codes for CATSSAASGSYEQYF.

The sample holds many counts of this clonotype. The chain links TRBV6-5 to TRBJ1-2, with TRBD1 identical over 10 bases. This CDR3 region has 14 residues. The V segment lost 6 bases and the J segment 6 bases; nucleotides outside the gene matches: 7. Per germline, CDR1 MNHEY and CDR2 SVGAGI. The CDR3 loop reads CASSWTGGYDGYTF. The CDR3 DNA reads TGTGCCAGCAGCTGGACAGGGGGATACGATGGCTACACCTTC.

V gene TRBV2 combines with J gene TRBJ2-3; 14 bases match TRBD2. CDR1 and CDR2 from the germline V gene are SNHLY and FYNNEI. The CDR3 runs 15 residues. Unmatched junction bases numbered 2, after V lost 4 bases and J lost 5 bases. This CDR3 reads CASSAGLAGGDTQYF. Written as DNA, the CDR3 is TGTGCCAGCAGTGCCGGACTAGCGGGAGGAGATACGCAGTATTTT.

This clonotype was seen many times. This chain links TRBV30 with TRBJ2-2; 7 bases are a match to TRBD1. The J segment lost 2 bases and the V segment lost 2 bases, leaving 2 bases of the junction unmatched. CDR1 is GTSNPN and CDR2 is SVGIG in the germline V gene (reference sequence). The CDR3 sequence is 14 residues long. The CDR3 bases are TGTGCCTGGAGTCGACAGGGAAACACCGGGGAGCTGTTTTTT. Translation gives CAWSRQGNTGELFF.

This clonotype was counted many times. J is TRBJ2-7 and V is TRBV20-1, with 16 bases lining up with TRBD2. Looked up from germline, CDR1 is DFQATT and CDR2 is SNEGSKA (reference sequence). The CDR3 length is 17 residues. The ends lost 1 base at V and 2 bases at J; junction bases unmatched: 5. The CDR3 loop is CSARVPGLAGGTYEQYF. In DNA form, the CDR3 reads TGCAGTGCTAGAGTCCCGGGACTAGCGGGAGGGACCTACGAGCAGTACTTC.

The table lists this clonotype with many counts. The V and J genes are TRBV2 and TRBJ2-7; a weak D match, TRBD2 (7 bases). Germline CDR1 reads SNHLY; CDR2 reads FYNNEI. This CDR3 is built from 15 residues. Trimming took 6 bases from V and 2 from J, leaving 17 bases between them. The CDR3 loop reads CASRRGGGSTYEQYF. CDR3 sequence (DNA): TGTGCCAGCAGAAGGGGGGGCGGGAGTACCTACGAGCAGTACTTC.

This clonotype was counted at least ten times. This may stem from a read error, because a much larger clone lies one nucleotide away. V gene TRBV7-8 combines with J gene TRBJ2-5, with 11 bases matching TRBD2. This CDR3 contains 15 residues. Looked up from germline, CDR1 is SGHVS and CDR2 is FQNEAQ. This CDR3 reads CASSTGLAGRETQHF. In DNA form, the CDR3 reads TGTGCCAGCAGCACCGGACTAGCGGGTAGGGAGACCCAGCACTTC.

This sequence joins TRBV19 and TRBJ1-2, with D perhaps TRBD1 (6 bases). Germline V gene sequence: CDR1 LNHDA, CDR2 SQIVND (reference sequence). The CDR3 consists of 13 residues. V lost 7 bases and J lost 4, with 13 bases in between. CDR3 sequence reads: CASTPQGAYGYTF. CDR3 bases: TGTGCCAGTACCCCACAGGGTGCCTATGGCTACACCTTC.

V and J are TRBV5-4 and TRBJ2-3; unclear D gene. Germline loops: CDR1 SGHNT, CDR2 YYREEE (reference sequence). The V and J ends lost 2 bases and 3 bases respectively, with 10 bases between them. The CDR3 extends over 14 amino acids. CDR3: CASSFLTSTDTQYF. CDR3 sequence (DNA): TGTGCCAGCAGCTTCCTTACTTCAACAGATACGCAGTATTTT.

Only a few counts were recorded for this clonotype. The V and J genes are TRBV6-6 and TRBJ2-3; a weak D match, TRBD2 (6 bases). The germline V and J ends were trimmed by 6 bases and 4 bases, with 20 bases remaining between them. This CDR3 is built from 16 residues. Germline V CDR1 and CDR2: MNHNY, SVGAGI (reference sequence). DNA for the CDR3: TGTGCCAGCAGGCTCCTAAGGGACTCTCCCGCAGATACGCAGTATTTT. Its translation: CASRLLRDSPADTQYF.